The T cell receptor (beta chain) under discussion was sequenced for a study of blood T cells in healthy people across ages. Primers used in a second PCR of roughly 6 to 11 cycles were a sample-barcoded 5' primer and a J-beta primer mix. MiXCR was run by TCRdb on the 5' RACE reads, yielding one entry per CDR3 protein. The repertoire holds over 1,200,000 distinct CDR3 sequences, with around 59% as singletons. The V segment lost 6 bases and the J segment 3 bases; nucleotides outside the gene matches: 11. The CDR3 covers 17 residues. The genes are TRBV12-3 or TRBV12-4 and TRBJ2-1; 10 bases are a match to TRBD1. This sequence originates from a man younger than 35 in good health. The sequencing sample was made of blood. Here the CDR3 reads CASRLWSGQGSYNEQFF. The CDR3 nucleotides are TGTGCCAGCAGACTCTGGTCGGGACAGGGGAGCTACAATGAGCAGTTCTTC.